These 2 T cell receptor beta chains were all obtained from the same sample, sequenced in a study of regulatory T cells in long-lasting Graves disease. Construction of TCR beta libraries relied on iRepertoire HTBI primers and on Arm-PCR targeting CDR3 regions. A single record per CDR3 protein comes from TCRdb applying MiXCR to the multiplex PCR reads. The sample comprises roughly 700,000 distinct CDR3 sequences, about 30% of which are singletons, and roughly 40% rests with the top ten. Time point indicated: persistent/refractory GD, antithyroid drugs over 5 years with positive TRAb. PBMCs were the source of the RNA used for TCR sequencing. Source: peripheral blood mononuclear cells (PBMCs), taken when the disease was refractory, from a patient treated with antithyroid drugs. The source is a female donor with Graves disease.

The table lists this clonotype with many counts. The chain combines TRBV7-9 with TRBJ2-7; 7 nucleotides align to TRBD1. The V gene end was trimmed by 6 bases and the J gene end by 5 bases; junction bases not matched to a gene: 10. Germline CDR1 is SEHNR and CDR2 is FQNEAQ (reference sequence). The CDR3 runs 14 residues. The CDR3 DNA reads TGTGCCAGCAGTCCTCGACAGGGTTGGGACGAGCAGTACTTC. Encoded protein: CASSPRQGWDEQYF.

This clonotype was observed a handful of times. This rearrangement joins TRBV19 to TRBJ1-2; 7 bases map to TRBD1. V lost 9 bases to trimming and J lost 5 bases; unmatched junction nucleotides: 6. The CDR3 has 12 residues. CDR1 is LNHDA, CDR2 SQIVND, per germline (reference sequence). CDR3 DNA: TGTGCCAGCAGACAGGGTGAATATGGCTACACCTTC. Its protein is CASRQGEYGYTF.